This T cell receptor beta chain was recorded in a study of cytomegalovirus exposure and HLA in healthy donors. Study context: Early released data comprised around 85 million unique TCRs from HLA-typed donors. General study results and limits: Later analysis associated a missense DCLRE1C variant with TCR beta V- and J-gene trimming. What a later analysis showed was that several of the most significant clusters appeared linked to common viral pathogens. When a later analysis compared HLA-associated TCR beta chains with equally common others, the HLA-associated chains turned out to be more clonally expanded and to have lower generation probabilities.

With respect to this clone: Its specificity is unknown.

With V trimmed by 5 bases and J by 4 bases, 4 bases remained unmatched. This CDR3 is built from 15 residues. Germline V CDR1 and CDR2: MNHEY, SVGAGI. PCR used 60 Vbeta primers and 13 Jbeta primers. The protocol was immunoSEQ multiplex PCR, while the TCRdb copy is restricted to in-frame clones and leaves out a portion. The sample lists some 130,000 clones, around 70% occurring once. The genes are TRBV6-5 and TRBJ2-1; 11 bases agree with TRBD2. The sequenced sample was PBMCs. This TCR came from a male donor in good health and CMV-seronegative. The CDR3 protein is CASSPGLAVYNEQFF. The CDR3 bases are TGTGCCAGCAGTCCGGGACTAGCGGTATACAATGAGCAGTTCTTC.